The rows below give T cell receptor beta chains drawn from one sample of a study of blood T cell repertoires in COVID-19. Generated by immunoSEQ multiplex PCR, the TCRdb table keeps only in-frame clones and is missing some. There are approximately 300,000 clones in the sample; roughly nine tenths occur only once, and approximately 5.2% lies in the top ten. The sequenced material came from PBMCs or T cells enriched from blood (not recorded which). Every receptor here comes from a woman aged 25 to 45 who had recovered from COVID-19. Each CDR3 is given without its conserved first and last residue. Fields, in order: CDR3 length, V gene, J gene, clone size, CDR3 protein. Only part of the rows carry a size: once, few, many, or a class if the clone is expanded.

13,TRBV4-1,TRBJ1-6,.,ASSLAGQGRSPLH
10,TRBV19,TRBJ1-2,.,ASKGGGYGYT
11,TRBV5-1,TRBJ2-7,few,ASSFGTGYEQY
14,TRBV29-1,TRBJ2-7,.,SVEGARQGASYEQY
14,TRBV9,TRBJ1-3,.,ASSVAGTGGENTIY
14,TRBV5-1,TRBJ1-1,.,ASSSGTGVGGDEAF
13,TRBV18,TRBJ1-2,.,ASSPRGPGNYGYT
11,TRBV12-3/TRBV12-4,TRBJ1-3,.,ASSFPSVNTIY
11,TRBV2,TRBJ1-5,.,ASRGQGAQPQH
13,TRBV7-8,TRBJ2-5,.,ASSWGLAGQETQY
13,TRBV24-1,TRBJ2-1,.,ATSGSTSGGDEQF
13,TRBV15,TRBJ2-3,.,ATSRGTAEGDTQY
14,TRBV27,TRBJ1-2,few,ASSLSTGTGDYGYT
13,TRBV9,TRBJ2-1,.,ASSARGRGYNEQF
11,TRBV14,TRBJ1-2,.,ASSQESYYGYT
18,TRBV6-2/TRBV6-3,TRBJ1-5,.,ASSYSRRPTATNSNQPQH
13,TRBV7-9,TRBJ1-5,once,ASSPGGGSNQPQH
12,TRBV11-3,TRBJ2-6,.,ASSLGRGTNVLT
15,TRBV5-5,TRBJ1-1,.,ASSQVRQADLNTEAF
11,TRBV20-1,TRBJ2-7,.,SASGQASYEQY
13,TRBV7-2,TRBJ1-2,few,ASSSEPAGEDGYT
10,TRBV10-2,TRBJ2-7,.,ASSVTGGEQY
14,TRBV12-5,TRBJ1-3,few,ASGLLHSGVGNTIY
11,TRBV7-8,TRBJ2-2,.,VSNQANTGELF
12,TRBV5-1,TRBJ2-7,.,ASSPGTGEHEQY
11,TRBV10-3,TRBJ1-3,.,AISELGRNTIY
14,TRBV5-8,TRBJ2-2,.,ASSLATSGNTGELF
10,TRBV19,TRBJ1-5,.,ASSWNGATQH
14,TRBV19,TRBJ1-5,few,ASSITQIHGGQPQH
13,TRBV14,TRBJ2-7,.,ASSHSQGLSYEQY
14,TRBV9,TRBJ2-2,.,ASSGPGTGGTGELF
10,TRBV2,TRBJ2-7,.,ASRGTGDEQY
14,TRBV4-1,TRBJ1-1,.,ASSQVRTGWAFEAF
12,TRBV4-1,TRBJ1-5,.,ATSGDTSNQPQH
11,TRBV12-3/TRBV12-4,TRBJ2-1,.,ASGTGGGNEQF
9,TRBV3-1/TRBV3-2,TRBJ2-7,.,ATPRDNEQY
12,TRBV27,TRBJ2-7,.,ASSLTGVSYEQY
12,TRBV19,TRBJ1-3,.,ASSIAAGGNTIY
14,TRBV9,TRBJ2-2,.,ASSATGTVTAGELF
14,TRBV19,TRBJ1-4,.,ASSVVSGGEYEKLF
15,TRBV15,TRBJ2-6,.,ATSRDFRVGGANVLT